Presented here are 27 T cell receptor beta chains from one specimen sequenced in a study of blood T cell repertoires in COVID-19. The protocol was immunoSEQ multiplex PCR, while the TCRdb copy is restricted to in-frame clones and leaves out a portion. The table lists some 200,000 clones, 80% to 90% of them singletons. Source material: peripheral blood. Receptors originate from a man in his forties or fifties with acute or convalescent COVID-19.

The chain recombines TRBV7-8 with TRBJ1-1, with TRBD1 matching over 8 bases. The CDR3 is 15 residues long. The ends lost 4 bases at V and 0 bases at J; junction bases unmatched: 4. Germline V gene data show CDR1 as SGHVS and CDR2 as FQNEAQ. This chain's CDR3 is CASSSWTGMNTEAFF. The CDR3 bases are TGTGCCAGCAGCTCATGGACAGGGATGAACACTGAAGCTTTCTTT.

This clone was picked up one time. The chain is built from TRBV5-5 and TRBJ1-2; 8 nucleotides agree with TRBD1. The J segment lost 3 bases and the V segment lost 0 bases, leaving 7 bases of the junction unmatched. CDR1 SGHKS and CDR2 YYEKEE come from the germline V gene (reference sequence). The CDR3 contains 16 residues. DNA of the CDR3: TGTGCCAGCAGCTTGGATTTGGGGACAGGATACTATGGCTACACCTTC. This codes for CASSLDLGTGYYGYTF. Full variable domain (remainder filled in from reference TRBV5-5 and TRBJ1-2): DAGVTQSPTHLIKTRGQQVTLRCSPISGHKSVSWYQQVLGQGPQFIFQYYEKEERGRGNFPDRFSARQFPNYSSELNVNALLLGDSALYLCASSLDLGTGYYGYTFGSGTRLTVV.

CDR3 protein: CASSQDWDRGTYGYTF. The CDR3 bases are TGTGCCAGCAGCCAAGATTGGGACAGGGGTACCTATGGCTACACCTTC. The chain recombines TRBV3-1 (or the pseudogene TRBV3-2) with TRBJ1-2, with 10 bases aligning to TRBD1. J lost 4 bases, V lost 0 bases, and 5 bases had no gene match. The CDR3 is made up of 16 amino acids. Germline V lookup: CDR1 LGHDT, CDR2 YNNKEL (reference sequence).

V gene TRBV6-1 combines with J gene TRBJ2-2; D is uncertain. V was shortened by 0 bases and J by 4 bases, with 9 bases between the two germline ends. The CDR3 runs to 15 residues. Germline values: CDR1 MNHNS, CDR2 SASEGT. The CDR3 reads CASSEAPGGTGELFF. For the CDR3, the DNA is TGTGCCAGCAGTGAAGCTCCGGGTGGCACCGGGGAGCTGTTTTTT.

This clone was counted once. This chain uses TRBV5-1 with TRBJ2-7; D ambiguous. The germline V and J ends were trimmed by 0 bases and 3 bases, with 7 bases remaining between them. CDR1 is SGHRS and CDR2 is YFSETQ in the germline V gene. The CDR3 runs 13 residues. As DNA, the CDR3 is TGCGCCAGCAGCTTGGACAGTTACTACGAGCAGTACTTC. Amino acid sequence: CASSLDSYYEQYF.

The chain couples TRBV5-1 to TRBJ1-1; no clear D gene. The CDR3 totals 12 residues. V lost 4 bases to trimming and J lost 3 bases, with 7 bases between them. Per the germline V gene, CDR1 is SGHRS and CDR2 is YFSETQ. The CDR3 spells CASSSRDTEAFF. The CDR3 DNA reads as TGCGCCAGCAGCAGCCGGGACACTGAAGCTTTCTTT.

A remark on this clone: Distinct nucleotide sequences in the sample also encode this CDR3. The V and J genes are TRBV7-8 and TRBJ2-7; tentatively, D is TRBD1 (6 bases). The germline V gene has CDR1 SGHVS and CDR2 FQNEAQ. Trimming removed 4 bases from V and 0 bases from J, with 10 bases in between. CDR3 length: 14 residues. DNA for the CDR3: TGTGCCAGCAGCTCAGACAGGAGCTCCTACGAGCAGTACTTC. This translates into CASSSDRSSYEQYF.

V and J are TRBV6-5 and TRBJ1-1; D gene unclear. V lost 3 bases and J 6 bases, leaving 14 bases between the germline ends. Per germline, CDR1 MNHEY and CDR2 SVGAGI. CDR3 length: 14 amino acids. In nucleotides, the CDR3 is TGTGCCAGCAGTTATACGGGTAGCGCGTCTGAAGCTTTCTTT. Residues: CASSYTGSASEAFF.

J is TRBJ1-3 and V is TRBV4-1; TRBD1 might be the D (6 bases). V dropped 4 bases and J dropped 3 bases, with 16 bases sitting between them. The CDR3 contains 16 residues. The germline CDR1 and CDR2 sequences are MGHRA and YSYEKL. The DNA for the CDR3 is TGCGCCAGCAGCCTGGGGGCAGGGAATTATGGAAACACCATATATTTT. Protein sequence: CASSLGAGNYGNTIYF.

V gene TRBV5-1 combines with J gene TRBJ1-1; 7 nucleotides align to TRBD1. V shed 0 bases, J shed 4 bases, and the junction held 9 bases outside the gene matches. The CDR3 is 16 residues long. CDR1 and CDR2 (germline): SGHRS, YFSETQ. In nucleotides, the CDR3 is TGCGCCAGCAGCTTGGTAGGGGGCGGTAAGAGCACTGAAGCTTTCTTT. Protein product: CASSLVGGGKSTEAFF.

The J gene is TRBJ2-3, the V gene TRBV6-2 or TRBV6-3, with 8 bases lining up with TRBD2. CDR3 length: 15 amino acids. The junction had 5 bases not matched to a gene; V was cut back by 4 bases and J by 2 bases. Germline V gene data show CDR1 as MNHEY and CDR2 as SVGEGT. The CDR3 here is CASSLGGGTTDTQYF. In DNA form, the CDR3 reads TGTGCCAGCAGTTTAGGCGGGGGGACCACAGATACGCAGTATTTT.

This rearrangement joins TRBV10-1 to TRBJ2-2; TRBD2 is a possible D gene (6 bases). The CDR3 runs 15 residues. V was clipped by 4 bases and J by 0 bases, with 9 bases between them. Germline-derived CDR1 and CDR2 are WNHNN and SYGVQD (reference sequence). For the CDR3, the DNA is TGCGCCAGCAGTGCCGGGACTGCGAACACCGGGGAGCTGTTTTTT. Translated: CASSAGTANTGELFF.

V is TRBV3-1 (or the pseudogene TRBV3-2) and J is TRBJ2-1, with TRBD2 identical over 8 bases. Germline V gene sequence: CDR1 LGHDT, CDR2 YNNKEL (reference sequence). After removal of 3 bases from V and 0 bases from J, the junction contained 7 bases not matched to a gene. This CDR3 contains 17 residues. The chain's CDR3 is CASSQGSGVSSYNEQFF. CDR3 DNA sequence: TGTGCCAGCAGCCAGGGTAGCGGGGTGAGCTCCTACAATGAGCAGTTCTTC.

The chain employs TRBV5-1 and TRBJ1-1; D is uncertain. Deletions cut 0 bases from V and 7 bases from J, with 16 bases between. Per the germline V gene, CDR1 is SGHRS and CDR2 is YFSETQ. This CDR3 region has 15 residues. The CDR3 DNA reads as TGCGCCAGCAGCTTGGTCGGCAGTCGGGAAGTTGAAGCTTTCTTT. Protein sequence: CASSLVGSREVEAFF.

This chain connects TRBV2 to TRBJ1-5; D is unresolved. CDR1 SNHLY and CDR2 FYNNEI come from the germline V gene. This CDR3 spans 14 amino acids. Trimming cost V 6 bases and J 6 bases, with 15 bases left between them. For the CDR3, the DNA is TGTGCCAGCAGAGCCGTAGTAGAAAGTCAGCCCCAGCATTTT. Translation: CASRAVVESQPQHF.

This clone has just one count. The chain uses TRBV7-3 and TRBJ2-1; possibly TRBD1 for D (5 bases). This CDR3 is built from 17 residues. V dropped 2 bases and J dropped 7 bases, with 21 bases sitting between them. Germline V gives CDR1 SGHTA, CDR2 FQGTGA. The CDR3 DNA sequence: TGTGCCAGCAGCTTATCCCCTGGACACCTCCTGACAAATGAGCAGTTCTTC. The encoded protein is CASSLSPGHLLTNEQFF.

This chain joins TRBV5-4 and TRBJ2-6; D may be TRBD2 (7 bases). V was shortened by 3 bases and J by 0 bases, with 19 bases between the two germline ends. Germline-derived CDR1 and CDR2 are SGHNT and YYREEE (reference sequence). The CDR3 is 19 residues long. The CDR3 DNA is TGTGCCAGCAGCTCCTTATTGGGCGGGGGCGACTCTGGGGCCAACGTCCTGACTTTC. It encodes CASSSLLGGGDSGANVLTF. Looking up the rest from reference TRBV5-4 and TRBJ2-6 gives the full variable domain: ETGVTQSPTHLIKTRGQQVTLRCSSQSGHNTVSWYQQALGQGPQFIFQYYREEENGRGNFPPRFSGLQFPNYSSELNVNALELDDSALYLCASSSLLGGGDSGANVLTFGAGSRLTVL.

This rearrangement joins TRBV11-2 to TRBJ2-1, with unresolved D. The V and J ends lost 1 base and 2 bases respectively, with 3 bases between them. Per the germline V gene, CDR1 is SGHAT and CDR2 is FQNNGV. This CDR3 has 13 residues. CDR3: CASSLATYNEQFF. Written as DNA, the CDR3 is TGTGCCAGCAGCTTAGCCACCTACAATGAGCAGTTCTTC.

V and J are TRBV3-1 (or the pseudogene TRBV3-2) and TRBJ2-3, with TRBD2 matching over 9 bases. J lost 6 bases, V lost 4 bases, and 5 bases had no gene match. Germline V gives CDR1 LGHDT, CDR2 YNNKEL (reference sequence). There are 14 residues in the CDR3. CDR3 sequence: CASSRGLAKDTQYF. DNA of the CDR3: TGTGCCAGCAGCCGGGGACTAGCTAAGGATACGCAGTATTTT.

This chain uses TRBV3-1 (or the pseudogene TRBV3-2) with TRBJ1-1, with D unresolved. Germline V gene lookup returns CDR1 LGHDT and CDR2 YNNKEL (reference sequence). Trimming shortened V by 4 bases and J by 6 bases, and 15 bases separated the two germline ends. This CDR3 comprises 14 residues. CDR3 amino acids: CASSPPRWGAEAFF. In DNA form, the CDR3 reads TGTGCCAGCAGCCCTCCTAGGTGGGGAGCTGAAGCTTTCTTT.

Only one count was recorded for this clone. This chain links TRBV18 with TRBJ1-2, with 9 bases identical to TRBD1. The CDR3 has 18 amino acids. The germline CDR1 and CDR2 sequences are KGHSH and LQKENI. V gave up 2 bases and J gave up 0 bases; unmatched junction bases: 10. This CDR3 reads CASSPFPAWDRANYGYTF. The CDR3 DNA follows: TGTGCCAGCTCACCATTCCCCGCCTGGGACAGGGCTAACTATGGCTACACCTTC.

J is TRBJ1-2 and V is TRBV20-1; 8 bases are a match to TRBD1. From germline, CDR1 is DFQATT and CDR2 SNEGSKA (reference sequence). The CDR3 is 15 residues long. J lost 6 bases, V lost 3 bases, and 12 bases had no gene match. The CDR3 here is CSASKGWTGSDGYTF. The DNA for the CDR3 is TGCAGTGCTAGTAAAGGGTGGACAGGGTCCGATGGCTACACCTTC.

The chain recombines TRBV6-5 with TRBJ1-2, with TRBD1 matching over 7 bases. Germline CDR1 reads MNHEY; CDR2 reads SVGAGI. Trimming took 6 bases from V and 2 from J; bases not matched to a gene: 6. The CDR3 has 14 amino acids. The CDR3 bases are TGTGCCAGCAGAATAGGGGGACAGAACTATGGCTACACCTTC. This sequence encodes CASRIGGQNYGYTF.

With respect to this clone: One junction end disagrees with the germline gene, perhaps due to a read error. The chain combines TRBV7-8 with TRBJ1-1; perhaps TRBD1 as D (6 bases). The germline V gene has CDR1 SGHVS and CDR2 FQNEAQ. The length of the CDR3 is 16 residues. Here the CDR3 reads CASSVAPTGLNTEAFF. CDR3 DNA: TGTGCCAGCAGCGTAGCACCGACAGGATTGAACACTGAAGCTTTCTTT.

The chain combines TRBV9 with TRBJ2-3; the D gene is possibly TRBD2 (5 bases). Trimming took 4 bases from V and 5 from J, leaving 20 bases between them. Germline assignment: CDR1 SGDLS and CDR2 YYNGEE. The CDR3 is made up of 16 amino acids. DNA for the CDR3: TGTGCCAGCAGCCAGACGGGGTGGGGTTTAAGAGATACGCAGTATTTT. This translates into CASSQTGWGLRDTQYF. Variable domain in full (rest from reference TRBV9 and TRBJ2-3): DSGVTQTPKHLITATGQRVTLRCSPRSGDLSVYWYQQSLDQGLQFLIQYYNGEERAKGNILERFSAQQFPDLHSELNLSSLELGDSALYFCASSQTGWGLRDTQYFGPGTRLTVL.

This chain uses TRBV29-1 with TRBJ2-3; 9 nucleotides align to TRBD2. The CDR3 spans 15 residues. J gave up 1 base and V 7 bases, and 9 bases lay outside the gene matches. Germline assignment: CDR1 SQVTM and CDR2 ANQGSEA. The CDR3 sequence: CSGTRGGGRTDTQYF. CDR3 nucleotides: TGCAGCGGCACGCGGGGGGGTGGCCGCACAGATACGCAGTATTTT.

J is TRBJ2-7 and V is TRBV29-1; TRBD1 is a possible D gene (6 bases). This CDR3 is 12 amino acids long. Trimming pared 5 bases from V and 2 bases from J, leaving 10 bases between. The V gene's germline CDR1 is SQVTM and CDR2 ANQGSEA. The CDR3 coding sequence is TGCAGCGTTCAAACAGGGACCTACGAGCAGTACTTC. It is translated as CSVQTGTYEQYF.